Shown below are 15 T cell receptor beta chains from a single sample sequenced in a study of shared clonotypes between healthy human individuals. Generated by immunoSEQ multiplex PCR, the TCRdb table keeps only in-frame clones and is missing some. The sample records about 1.1 million clones, approximately 80% being singletons. Sequencing input: memory CD4+ T cells from PBMCs. The subset denotes: CD45RA-negative fraction. All receptors derive from a man between 18 and 35 years old in good health. Some clones in this sample may be carry-over from other donors' samples.

Here the CDR3 reads CASSLTGDKGREQYF. DNA for the CDR3: TGCGCCAGCAGCCTCACAGGGGATAAGGGACGGGAGCAGTACTTC. The J gene is TRBJ2-7, the V gene TRBV5-1; 7 bases fit TRBD1. The CDR3 sequence is 15 residues long. Germline trimming cut 4 bases from V and 7 bases from J; bases unmatched to any gene: 14. Germline CDR1 and CDR2: SGHRS and YFSETQ.

The chain is built from TRBV6-1 and TRBJ2-3, with D unresolved. The germline CDR1 and CDR2 sequences are MNHNS and SASEGT. The ends were cut back, 2 bases at V and 0 bases at J, with 12 bases in the middle. The CDR3 is made up of 16 amino acids. DNA for the CDR3: TGTGCCAGCAGTGAAAATGCTGGCTACAGCACAGATACGCAGTATTTT. It translates to CASSENAGYSTDTQYF.

This clone has only one observation. The chain joins TRBV2 to TRBJ2-1; 8 bases match TRBD2. J lost 6 bases, V lost 4 bases, and 11 bases had no gene match. The V gene's germline CDR1 is SNHLY and CDR2 FYNNEI. The CDR3 is 16 residues long. CDR3 in amino acids: CASSGLLAEGLNEQFF. The CDR3 coding sequence is TGTGCCAGCAGTGGATTACTAGCGGAGGGGCTCAATGAGCAGTTCTTC.

V gene TRBV5-6 combines with J gene TRBJ1-2; D remains unclear. In germline, CDR1 is SGHDT, CDR2 YYEEEE. The V and J ends lost 4 bases and 1 base respectively, with 11 bases between them. This CDR3 contains 14 residues. In DNA form, the CDR3 reads TGTGCCAGCAGCAACGGACGGATTAACTATGGCTACACCTTC. Protein product: CASSNGRINYGYTF. The entire variable domain, with the rest obtained from reference TRBV5-6 and TRBJ1-2, is as follows: DAGVTQSPTHLIKTRGQQVTLRCSPKSGHDTVSWYQQALGQGPQFIFQYYEEEERQRGNFPDRFSGHQFPNYSSELNVNALLLGDSALYLCASSNGRINYGYTFGSGTRLTVV.

The V gene is TRBV9, the J gene TRBJ2-1, with D unresolved. Per germline, CDR1 SGDLS and CDR2 YYNGEE. V was pared by 0 bases and J by 5 bases, with 9 bases between. The CDR3 runs 14 residues. CDR3 loop: CASSVDPHDNEQFF. For the CDR3, the DNA is TGTGCCAGCAGCGTAGACCCTCACGACAATGAGCAGTTCTTC.

V usage is TRBV6-4 and J usage is TRBJ2-3; D may be TRBD2 (7 bases). CDR3 length equals 15 residues. The V end lost 6 bases, the J end lost 2 bases, and 15 bases lay between the germline ends. Germline V gives CDR1 MRHNA, CDR2 SNTAGT. The DNA for the CDR3 is TGTGCCAGCAGGGCCACGGGGGGCCTCACAGATACGCAGTATTTT. This codes for CASRATGGLTDTQYF.

The rearrangement joins TRBV5-4 to TRBJ2-1; no firm D call. Trimming took off 0 bases at V and 9 bases at J, with 16 bases between the two ends. Germline V gives CDR1 SGHNT, CDR2 YYREEE (reference sequence). The CDR3 covers 15 residues. DNA for the CDR3: TGTGCCAGCAGCTTGGACGGTGAGGCTTACGGTGAGCAGTTCTTC. Its protein product is CASSLDGEAYGEQFF. Complete variable domain (other parts from reference TRBV5-4 and TRBJ2-1): ETGVTQSPTHLIKTRGQQVTLRCSSQSGHNTVSWYQQALGQGPQFIFQYYREEENGRGNFPPRFSGLQFPNYSSELNVNALELDDSALYLCASSLDGEAYGEQFFGPGTRLTVL.

The chain employs TRBV7-3 and TRBJ2-1, with 7 positions matching TRBD1. The CDR3 has 15 amino acids. V was pared by 5 bases and J by 6 bases, with 10 bases of the junction left unmatched. Per the germline V gene, CDR1 is SGHTA and CDR2 is FQGTGA. DNA of the CDR3: TGTGCCAGCAGCCCGACAGGGAAATCCGGCAATGAGCAGTTCTTC. This gives the protein CASSPTGKSGNEQFF.

The CDR3 loop reads CASSPLGVAGYDGELFF. The CDR3 DNA sequence: TGTGCCAGCTCACCACTCGGGGTAGCGGGATACGACGGGGAGCTGTTTTTT. J is TRBJ2-2 and V is TRBV18; 8 nucleotides line up with TRBD2. This CDR3 comprises 17 residues. Trimming cost V 1 base and J 7 bases; bases outside gene matches: 11. The germline CDR1 and CDR2 sequences are KGHSH and LQKENI.

This clone has just one count. This may arise from a read error, as a much more abundant clone is one base away. This specimen includes other DNA sequences encoding the same CDR3. The V gene is TRBV27, the J gene TRBJ1-1; unclear D gene. The CDR3 is 14 amino acids. CDR1 is MNHEY and CDR2 is SMNVEV in the germline V gene (reference sequence). The CDR3 nucleotides are TGTGCCAGCAGTTTGGGTTTGATGAACACTGAAGCTTTCTTC. This codes for CASSLGLMNTEAFF.

The chain employs TRBV12-5 and TRBJ1-1; D remains unclear. CDR3 length: 17 residues. With 6 bases removed from V and 1 base from J, the gap between germline ends came to 21 bases. Per the germline V gene, CDR1 is LGHNT and CDR2 is FRNRAP. CDR3 protein: CASGPPNIGGENTEAFF. CDR3 bases: TGTGCTAGTGGCCCCCCTAACATTGGCGGGGAGAACACTGAAGCTTTCTTT.

The chain has TRBV6-1 and TRBJ2-1; D ambiguous. In germline, CDR1 is MNHNS, CDR2 SASEGT. Trimming removed 3 bases at V and 4 bases at J, with 19 bases between. The CDR3 sequence is 17 residues long. This chain's CDR3 is CASSDHSGPSLYNEQFF. The CDR3, as DNA: TGTGCCAGCAGTGACCATAGTGGCCCCTCCTTGTACAATGAGCAGTTCTTC.

The chain joins TRBV6-5 to TRBJ2-1; 7 bases fit TRBD2. The germline gives CDR1 MNHEY, CDR2 SVGAGI. Losses at the gene ends were 4 bases for V and 10 bases for J; bases not matched to a gene: 4. The CDR3 is made up of 12 amino acids. This CDR3 is CASSSFSGEQFF. The CDR3 DNA is TGTGCCAGCAGTTCCTTTAGCGGGGAGCAGTTCTTC.

V usage is TRBV6-5 and J usage is TRBJ1-1, with 9 nucleotides matching TRBD1. Germline-derived CDR1 and CDR2 are MNHEY and SVGAGI. The CDR3 spans 14 residues. J gave up 6 bases and V 2 bases, and 4 bases lay outside the gene matches. The CDR3 nucleotides read TGTGCCAGCAGTTACGGGGGACAGGGCGCTGAAGCTTTCTTT. Its translation: CASSYGGQGAEAFF.

V usage is TRBV6-1 and J usage is TRBJ2-3, with unresolved D. The CDR3 totals 14 residues. Germline CDR1 MNHNS, CDR2 SASEGT. The V gene lost 10 bases and the J gene lost 1 base, with 15 bases spanning the gap. The chain's CDR3 is CATRPSSGTDTQYF. The CDR3 DNA follows: TGTGCCACCCGTCCCTCTTCTGGCACAGATACGCAGTATTTT.